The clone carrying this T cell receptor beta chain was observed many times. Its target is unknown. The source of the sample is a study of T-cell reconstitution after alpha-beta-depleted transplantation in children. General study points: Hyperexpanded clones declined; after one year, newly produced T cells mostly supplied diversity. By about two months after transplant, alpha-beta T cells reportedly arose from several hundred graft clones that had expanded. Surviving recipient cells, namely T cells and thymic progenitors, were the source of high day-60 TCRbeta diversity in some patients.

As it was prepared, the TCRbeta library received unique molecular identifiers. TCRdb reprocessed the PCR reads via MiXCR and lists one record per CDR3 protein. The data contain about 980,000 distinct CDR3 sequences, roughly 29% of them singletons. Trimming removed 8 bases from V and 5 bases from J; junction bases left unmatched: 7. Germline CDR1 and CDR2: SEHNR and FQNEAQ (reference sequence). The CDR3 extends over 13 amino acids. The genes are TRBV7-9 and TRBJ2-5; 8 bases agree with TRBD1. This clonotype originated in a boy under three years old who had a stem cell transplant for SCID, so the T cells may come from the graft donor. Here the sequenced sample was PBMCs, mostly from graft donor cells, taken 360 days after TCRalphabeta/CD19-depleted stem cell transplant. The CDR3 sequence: CASGQGREETQYF. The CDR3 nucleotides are TGTGCCAGCGGACAGGGTCGGGAGGAGACCCAGTACTTC.